These 13 T cell receptor beta chains share one sample of origin, sequenced in a study of cytomegalovirus exposure and HLA in healthy donors. In the PCR, 60 Vbeta and 13 Jbeta primers were used. Assay: immunoSEQ multiplex PCR; the TCRdb copy retains only in-frame clones and omits some. The sample lists about 89,000 clones; roughly 76% were seen once. Material: PBMCs. The receptors here all came from a male donor in good health and CMV-seronegative.

The chain carries TRBV28 and TRBJ2-7; 8 bases map to TRBD1. The germline CDR1 and CDR2 sequences are MDHEN and SYDVKM. CDR3 size: 16 residues. V shed 2 bases and J 5 bases; nucleotides not matched to a gene: 11. In nucleotides, the CDR3 is TGTGCCAGCAGTTTAACGTCGCAGGGGGCGAAAGACGAGCAGTACTTC. Residues: CASSLTSQGAKDEQYF.

The rearrangement joins TRBV6-5 to TRBJ1-1, with D possibly matching TRBD1 (6 bases). Germline lookup yields CDR1 MNHEY and CDR2 SVGAGI. V was shortened by 0 bases and J by 7 bases, with 9 bases between the two germline ends. The CDR3 covers 13 residues. CDR3 sequence reads: CASSYSRGFEAFF. CDR3 bases: TGTGCCAGCAGTTACTCGAGGGGGTTTGAAGCTTTCTTT.

This clone appeared once. The rearrangement uses TRBV30 and TRBJ1-3, with 7 nucleotides matching TRBD1. The CDR3 length is 11 residues. The trim removed 0 bases at V and 15 bases at J, leaving 5 bases unmatched. The germline V gene has CDR1 GTSNPN and CDR2 SVGIG (reference sequence). The CDR3 DNA sequence: TGTGCCTGGAGTGTTGACAGGGTTGGATATTTT. Protein: CAWSVDRVGYF.

This chain joins TRBV19 and TRBJ2-1; 9 nucleotides agree with TRBD1. V lost 5 bases and J lost 6; bases outside the gene matches: 8. CDR3 length equals 15 residues. In germline, CDR1 is LNHDA, CDR2 SQIVND (reference sequence). The chain's CDR3 is CASSSSGTGTNEQFF. The CDR3 DNA reads as TGTGCCAGTAGTTCCTCCGGGACAGGGACCAATGAGCAGTTCTTC.

This clone was observed a single time. The rearrangement uses TRBV7-3 and TRBJ2-7; TRBD1 agrees at 8 bases. The germline CDR1 and CDR2 sequences are SGHTA and FQGTGA. Trimming at V came to 5 bases and at J to 2 bases, leaving 5 bases not matched to a gene. This CDR3 comprises 14 residues. CDR3 sequence: CASSPGTGAYEQYF. In DNA form, the CDR3 reads TGTGCCAGCAGCCCTGGGACAGGTGCCTACGAGCAGTACTTC.

The rearrangement joins TRBV25-1 to TRBJ2-5; tentative D call: TRBD2 (5 bases). The length of the CDR3 is 14 residues. Germline assignment: CDR1 MGHDK and CDR2 SYGVNS. Trimming pared 4 bases from V and 1 base from J, leaving 10 bases between. CDR3 in amino acids: CASSGSGRQETQYF. In nucleotides, the CDR3 is TGTGCCAGCAGTGGAAGCGGCCGCCAAGAGACCCAGTACTTC.

J is TRBJ2-3 and V is TRBV10-3; 8 bases line up with TRBD2. The J segment lost 0 bases and the V segment lost 4 bases, leaving 12 bases of the junction unmatched. There are 18 residues in the CDR3. From germline, CDR1 is ENHRY and CDR2 SYGVKD. The CDR3 nucleotides read TGTGCCATCAGTGGGTTAGCGGGGAAATTCACTAGCACAGATACGCAGTATTTT. As protein: CAISGLAGKFTSTDTQYF.

With regard to this clone: Distinct nucleotide sequences in the sample also encode this CDR3. The DNA for the CDR3 is TGTGCCAGCTCACCCCGGACAGCTTCGAGCTCCTACAATGAGCAGTTCTTC. Protein: CASSPRTASSSYNEQFF. The chain carries TRBV18 and TRBJ2-1; tentative D call: TRBD1 (6 bases). V lost 3 bases to trimming and J lost 0 bases, with 15 bases between them. This CDR3 is built from 17 residues. Germline CDR1 reads KGHSH; CDR2 reads LQKENI.

The rearrangement links TRBV9 to TRBJ2-2, with D tentatively TRBD2 (6 bases). The CDR3 runs to 14 residues. V lost 3 bases, J lost 3 bases, and 9 bases lay in between. Germline V CDR1 and CDR2: SGDLS, YYNGEE. DNA for the CDR3: TGTGCCAGCAGCGATCCGGGAGACACCGGGGAGCTGTTTTTT. Translation gives CASSDPGDTGELFF.

This chain uses TRBV30 with TRBJ2-7, with D possibly TRBD1 on 6 matching bases. The germline V gene encodes CDR1 GTSNPN and CDR2 SVGIG (reference sequence). V lost 7 bases and J lost 0, with 10 bases in between. This CDR3 region has 12 residues. The CDR3 loop is CALRDISYEQYF. CDR3 nucleotides: TGTGCCTTACGGGACATCTCCTACGAGCAGTACTTC.

The chain employs TRBV5-4 and TRBJ2-7, with 9 bases identical to TRBD2. V lost 4 bases and J lost 6; bases outside the gene matches: 2. The CDR3 has 12 residues. Germline V gene data show CDR1 as SGHNT and CDR2 as YYREEE (reference sequence). The DNA for the CDR3 is TGTGCCAGCAGCCGCGGGGGGGGCGAGCAGTACTTC. This translates into CASSRGGGEQYF.

The chain employs TRBV6-6 and TRBJ1-5, with TRBD1 as a possible D gene (5 bases). The CDR3 totals 13 residues. V gave up 2 bases and J gave up 5 bases, with 7 bases separating them. CDR1 and CDR2 (germline): MNHNY, SVGAGI (reference sequence). In DNA form, the CDR3 reads TGTGCCAGCAGTTACGACAGCTATCAGCCCCAGCATTTT. It specifies CASSYDSYQPQHF.

This clone came up a few times. CDR3 sequence (DNA): TGTGCCAGCAGCGGGACAGGGGGCTATGGCTACACCTTC. As protein: CASSGTGGYGYTF. The chain joins TRBV11-2 to TRBJ1-2, with TRBD1 matching over 11 bases. This CDR3 contains 13 residues. Germline V gives CDR1 SGHAT, CDR2 FQNNGV. The V gene end was trimmed by 5 bases and the J gene end by 4 bases; junction bases not matched to a gene: 0.